Here is one T cell receptor beta chain with its context. Its antigen is not known. Germline V gene lookup returns CDR1 SGHAT and CDR2 FQNNGV. This CDR3 region has 15 residues. V was pared by 0 bases and J by 3 bases, with 9 bases between. This record belongs to a study of blood T cells in healthy people across ages. The authors ran a second PCR of 7 to 11 cycles using a sample-barcoded 5' primer and a J-beta primer mix. The template-switch adaptor was a 5' adaptor with 12 random nucleotides. It tagged each cDNA molecule. Via MiXCR, TCRdb re-called the 5' RACE reads, giving one row per CDR3 protein. The sample lists about 670,000 distinct CDR3 sequences; over 40% were seen once. Study results and caveats: Roughly linear declines in TCR beta diversity per million T cells occurred with age. The study found TCR beta diversity correlated strongly with naive T cell percentage.

This rearrangement joins TRBV11-2 to TRBJ1-5, with D hard to call. The TCR originated in a man older than 75 in good health. Sequenced material: blood. CDR3 sequence reads: CASSLDGGVNQPQHF. In DNA, the CDR3 is TGTGCCAGCAGCTTAGACGGCGGAGTCAATCAGCCCCAGCATTTT.